This T cell receptor beta chain was sequenced during a study of spatial heterogeneity in lung cancer. The study, taken as a whole, reports: Follow-up blood showed ubiquitous expanded tumor TCRs less than blood at resection did.

Trimming at V came to 4 bases and at J to 1 base, leaving 12 bases not matched to a gene. This CDR3 has 18 residues. Germline loops: CDR1 LGHDT, CDR2 YNNKEL (reference sequence). At least ten counts were recorded for this clonotype. Its specificity is not known. On each TCR cDNA molecule, a unique molecular identifier was present. Each CDR3 protein is one row after TCRdb ran MiXCR on the 5' RACE reads. This table has about 27,000 distinct CDR3 sequences, roughly 7.2% appearing once. Time point here: sample taken at primary tumor resection. TCRs were sequenced from unsorted whole RNA of tumor, nontumor lung or PBMC.

This receptor was identified in a male donor with early-stage non-small cell lung cancer. Source: PBMCs, taken at surgery. This chain uses TRBV3-1 with TRBJ1-4, with 7 bases that match TRBD1. CDR3 nucleotides: TGTGCCAGCAGCCCGCTATCAACAGGGGCCGTAACTAATGAAAAACTGTTTTTT. It is translated as CASSPLSTGAVTNEKLFF.